This T cell receptor (beta chain) was retrieved from a study of patients and donors after allogeneic stem cell transplantation (dated by TCRdb to about 2020). The library was prepared using RT-PCR. The listed sequencing device is NextSeq 550. TCRdb reworked the public reads: Q25 trimming with fastp, MiXCR clone assembly, productive beta chains retained. A single entry per CDR3 protein holds the most common genes and DNA from its merged rows. Here the sample has 900,000 to 1,000,000 distinct CDR3 sequences; approximately 18% occur a single time. The biggest ten clones account for around 6% of the sample. Reading the germline V gene (reference sequence) gives CDR1 DFQATT and CDR2 SNEGSKA. Measured from the cysteine to the phenylalanine, the CDR3 is 13 residues long. Only the CDR3 region is kept as DNA, spanning 39 bases read in frame from base 1. V trim: 5 bases; J trim: 8 bases; unmatched bases: 6. This clonotype was detected only a few times. There is no known antigen for this receptor. No much larger clone exists at a distance of one base, and base qualities are not known.

This sequence was found in a human donor who was either an allogeneic HSCT recipient or a stem cell or donor lymphocyte infusion donor (not recorded which). It is not recorded whose cells these are; they may come from a transplant donor. This chain joins TRBV20-1 to TRBJ1-2; 12 bases in the junction line up with TRBD1. Sequenced sample: blood, either unsorted or a sorted T cell fraction (not recorded which). The nucleotide sequence is TGCAGTGCTGCGGGACAGGGGGCGTTCGGCTACACCTTC. It translates to CSAAGQGAFGYTF.